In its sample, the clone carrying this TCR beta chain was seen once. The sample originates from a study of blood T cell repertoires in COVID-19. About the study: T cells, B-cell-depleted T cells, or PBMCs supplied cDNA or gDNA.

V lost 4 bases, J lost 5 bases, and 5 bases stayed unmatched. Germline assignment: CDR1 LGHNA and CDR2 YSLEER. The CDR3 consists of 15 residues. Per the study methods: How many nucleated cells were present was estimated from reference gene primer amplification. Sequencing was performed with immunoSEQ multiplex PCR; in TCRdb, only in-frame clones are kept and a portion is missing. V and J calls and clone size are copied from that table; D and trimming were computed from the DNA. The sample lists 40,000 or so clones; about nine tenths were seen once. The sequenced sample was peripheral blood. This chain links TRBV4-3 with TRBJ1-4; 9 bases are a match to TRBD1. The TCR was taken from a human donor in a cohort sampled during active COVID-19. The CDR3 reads CASSLKDRGNEKLFF. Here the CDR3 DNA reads TGCGCCAGCAGCCTTAAGGACAGGGGCAATGAAAAACTGTTTTTT.